The 11 T cell receptor beta chains reported below all come from one sample, sequenced in a study of blood T cell repertoires in COVID-19. Sequenced by immunoSEQ multiplex PCR; TCRdb stores in-frame clones only, minus some. The table has some 200,000 clones, around 82% seen once; the top ten hold 7.5% to 10%. The specimen sequenced was peripheral blood. These receptors were taken from a woman aged 80 or over with acute or convalescent COVID-19.

This chain connects TRBV7-9 to TRBJ1-2; tentatively, D is TRBD1 (5 bases). Germline V gene sequence: CDR1 SEHNR, CDR2 FQNEAQ (reference sequence). The CDR3 totals 14 residues. The V end lost 3 bases, the J end lost 2 bases, and 10 bases lay between the germline ends. CDR3 region: CASSFLAGNYGYTF. CDR3 sequence (DNA): TGTGCCAGCAGCTTCTTGGCAGGGAACTATGGCTACACCTTC.

The chain carries TRBV7-9 and TRBJ1-5; D is ambiguous. Trimming removed 5 bases from V and 0 bases from J, with 5 bases in between. Looked up from germline, CDR1 is SEHNR and CDR2 is FQNEAQ (reference sequence). The CDR3 loop spans 13 amino acids. CDR3 residues: CASSPISNQPQHF. The CDR3 DNA reads TGTGCCAGCAGCCCCATTAGCAATCAGCCCCAGCATTTT.

The rearrangement uses TRBV5-1 and TRBJ1-4; no reliable D call. Germline CDR1 and CDR2: SGHRS and YFSETQ. Trimming took 0 bases from V and 4 from J, leaving 4 bases between them. This CDR3 contains 13 residues. The chain's CDR3 is CASSLASNEKLFF. CDR3 DNA: TGCGCCAGCAGCTTGGCCAGTAATGAAAAACTGTTTTTT.

This rearrangement joins TRBV29-1 to TRBJ2-7, with 10 nucleotides matching TRBD1. Per the germline V gene, CDR1 is SQVTM and CDR2 is ANQGSEA. This CDR3 is built from 15 residues. J gave up 3 bases and V 7 bases, and 12 bases lay outside the gene matches. CDR3 residues: CSALFRGTGVYEQYF. The CDR3 nucleotides read TGCAGCGCGCTCTTCCGGGGGACAGGGGTCTACGAGCAGTACTTC.

The V gene is TRBV21-1, the J gene TRBJ1-1; TRBD1, the D gene given by the table, was not confirmed from the DNA. TRBV21-1 is designated a pseudogene. CDR3 length equals 15 residues. CDR3 nucleotides: TGTGCCAGCAGTCTTACACAGGTGAGGAACACTGAAGCTTTCTTT. It codes for CASSLTQVRNTEAFF.

The chain joins TRBV19 to TRBJ1-4, with D possibly matching TRBD1 (6 bases). Trimming took off 4 bases at V and 6 bases at J, with 6 bases between the two ends. The CDR3 sequence is 12 residues long. From germline, CDR1 is LNHDA and CDR2 SQIVND (reference sequence). The CDR3 loop is CASSKGDEKLFF. DNA of the CDR3: TGTGCCAGTAGTAAGGGGGATGAAAAACTGTTTTTT. The variable domain in full, with the rest retrieved from reference TRBV19 and TRBJ1-4, is DGGITQSPKYLFRKEGQNVTLSCEQNLNHDAMYWYRQDPGQGLRLIYYSQIVNDFQKGDIAEGYSVSREKKESFPLTVTSAQKNPTAFYLCASSKGDEKLFFGSGTQLSVL.

The rearrangement uses TRBV2 and TRBJ1-4; no reliable D call. Per the germline V gene, CDR1 is SNHLY and CDR2 is FYNNEI. Trimming left V 6 bases short and J 8 bases short, with 13 bases between. The CDR3 sequence is 13 residues long. The CDR3 reads CASRGGAWEKLFF. Written as DNA, the CDR3 is TGTGCCAGCAGAGGTGGAGCCTGGGAAAAACTGTTTTTT.

In this sample, this clone turned up many times. The chain recombines TRBV9 with TRBJ1-2; TRBD1 matches at 8 bases. There are 15 residues in the CDR3. V dropped 4 bases and J dropped 3; count of bases not matched to a gene: 8. In germline, CDR1 is SGDLS, CDR2 YYNGEE. The CDR3 loop is CASSPTDRADYGYTF. The DNA for the CDR3 is TGTGCCAGCAGCCCCACGGACAGGGCCGACTATGGCTACACCTTC.

The CDR3 loop reads CSGDDTEAFF. CDR3 bases: TGCAGCGGCGATGACACTGAAGCTTTCTTT. This chain links TRBV29-1 with TRBJ1-1, with D uncertain. Germline assignment: CDR1 SQVTM and CDR2 ANQGSEA. The CDR3 has 10 residues. The V and J ends lost 7 bases and 3 bases respectively, with 6 bases between them.

The chain employs TRBV24-1 and TRBJ1-2, with 11 bases that match TRBD1. Germline V lookup: CDR1 KGHDR, CDR2 SFDVKD. V lost 10 bases, J lost 5 bases, and 11 bases stayed unmatched. CDR3 length: 15 residues. The CDR3 region has the DNA TGTGCCACTATCTCTCCCCGGGACAGGGGGTATGGCTACACCTTC. Its protein product is CATISPRDRGYGYTF.

V is TRBV19 and J is TRBJ2-1; the match to TRBD2 covers 8 bases. CDR3 size: 15 residues. CDR1 and CDR2 from the germline V gene are LNHDA and SQIVND (reference sequence). The V and J ends lost 1 base and 5 bases, in that order; junction bases with no gene match: 4. The CDR3 spells CASSIAAGDHNEQFF. The CDR3 bases are TGTGCCAGTAGTATAGCAGCGGGAGACCACAATGAGCAGTTCTTC.